This paragraph reports one TCR beta chain. Its antigen is not identified. As for time point: longitudinal time-point 2. The unsorted libraries were generated from a total of 2 million PBMCs, which had been stored in RNAlater at -80 C. The sample comes from a study of neurological immune-mediated disorders. Synthesis of cDNA was carried out by template-switch 5'RACE. The reaction used 10-nucleotide random UMIs. Every sequencing run gave over 200 million TCR-beta sequences, taken from 15-18 subjects. Each CDR3 protein is one row after TCRdb ran MiXCR on the 5' RACE reads. The sample includes 40,000 to 60,000 distinct CDR3 sequences, around 12% seen only once; the top ten take 4.5% to 5.5%. Study-level results: Among expanded clones, no CDR3 amino acid sequences were shared across subjects, a pattern suggesting private repertoires in all groups.

The CDR3 is 18 amino acids. CDR1 and CDR2 from the germline V gene are KGHSH and LQKENI. The V segment lost 3 bases and the J segment 0 bases; nucleotides outside the gene matches: 11. This clonotype originated in a male donor with HTLV-1-associated myelopathy (HAM/TSP). Sample: PBMCs. The chain employs TRBV18 and TRBJ2-1, with 7 nucleotides matching TRBD1. CDR3 region: CASSPILGTEGSYNEQFF. The CDR3 DNA follows: TGTGCCAGCTCACCTATCCTCGGGACAGAAGGCTCCTACAATGAGCAGTTCTTC. The full variable domain, its missing parts supplied by reference TRBV18 and TRBJ2-1, is NAGVMQNPRHLVRRRGQEARLRCSPMKGHSHVYWYRQLPEEGLKFMVYLQKENIIDESGMPKERFSAEFPKEGPSILRIQQVVRGDSAAYFCASSPILGTEGSYNEQFFGPGTRLTVL.